This TCR beta chain appears in the sequencing data of a study of glioma-infiltrating T cells after dendritic cell vaccination (dated by TCRdb to the mid-2010s). About the investigation overall: A cohort of about 15 glioblastoma patients from Phase I and II dendritic cell vaccination trials was included, of whom 9 were newly diagnosed and 6 had recurrent disease. Between about 2003 and 2013, patients were given autologous tumor lysate-pulsed dendritic cell vaccination. To make the vaccine, monocyte-derived dendritic cells were cultured for 7 to 8 days with IL-4 and GM-CSF and then pulsed overnight with autologous tumor lysate. Three intradermal dendritic cell vaccine injections were administered to patients at biweekly intervals in the arm below the axilla. In glioblastoma patients vaccinated with dendritic cells, deep sequencing of TCR beta CDR3 regions served to measure the amount of tumor-infiltrating lymphocytes and to compare repertoires between tumor and blood. Survival after dendritic cell vaccination was correlated with TCR sequencing metrics such as TIL content and the overlap between tumor and blood repertoires. Summary of the overall study and its limitations: The response model built on TCR overlap across three groups was characterized as speculative, with prospective validation still needed. No direct relationship between TCR clonality and survival was found, suggesting that a diverse polyclonal response may matter. The cohort was small and heterogeneous, and full blood and tumor sets were available for few patients, with initial-recurrent tumor pairs available for even fewer patients. After dendritic cell vaccination, a higher estimated pretreatment TIL content predicted longer time to progression and longer overall survival.

Using the immunoSEQ assay, TCRB CDR3 regions were amplified from 2 micrograms of genomic DNA, or from all available DNA when less than that was on hand. The multiplex PCR employed 60 forward primers targeting TCR V beta segments and 13 reverse primers targeting J beta segments. Synthetic control templates were spiked into each sample at limiting dilution to estimate reads per starting template. The Illumina HiSeq System generated sequencing reads of 87 bp. The study's processing was this. PCR and sequencing errors were removed by merging closely related sequences with a nearest neighbor algorithm. TCR overlap was measured as the percentage of unique tumor TCR beta sequences also present in the same patient's peripheral blood. TCRdb's version of the immuneACCESS table is confined to in-frame rearrangements and falls short of the full clone set. An unresolved V gene accounts for under half of the shortfall where checked; the remainder is of unknown origin. V and J calls and clone size are those listed in that table; D and trimming were worked out from the DNA. For this sample the table gives about 100,000 clones, of which approximately 81% were detected only once. The top ten clonotypes cover approximately 5.9% of the sample.

As to this clone: There is no known antigen for this receptor. No base quality values were provided; no much bigger clone lies one nucleotide off.

Patients were selected on the basis of adequate residual fresh-frozen tumor tissue and more than two years of available survival data. An isocitrate dehydrogenase mutation was not carried by any of the glioblastoma patients, although molecular status was otherwise variable. PBMC were collected before vaccination, two weeks after the third vaccination, and at tumor progression when it occurred. The Qiagen DNeasy Blood extraction Kit was used to extract genomic DNA. The TCR sequence derives from a human donor with glioblastoma. Sequencing was performed on blood, taken before dendritic cell vaccination.

CDR3 sequence: CASSAGNTEAFF. The nucleotide sequence reads TGCGCCAGCAGTGCGGGTAACACTGAAGCTTTCTTT. This receptor chain uses TRBV5-1 and TRBJ1-1, with the D segment identity uncertain. The CDR3, from cysteine to phenylalanine, totals 12 residues. The DNA shown is the 36-base CDR3, in frame from base 1. The germline V gene supplies CDR1 SGHRS and CDR2 YFSETQ. V gives up 5 bases and J gives up 2 bases, and the segment between their germline ends measures 7 bases.